The 29 T cell receptor beta chains below all came from one sample that was sequenced in a study of T-cell reconstitution after alpha-beta-depleted transplantation in children. Researchers prepared the TCRbeta library using unique molecular identifiers, the study reports. TCRdb re-called the PCR reads with MiXCR, one entry per CDR3 protein. This sample carries approximately 200,000 distinct CDR3 sequences, 5% to 6.5% of them seen once, and the ten largest clones take about 4.4%. The input for sequencing was PBMCs, taken before TCRalphabeta/CD19-depleted stem cell transplant. These receptors were collected from a girl under three years old with combined immunodeficiency, due to receive a stem cell transplant.

This clonotype was detected many times. V gene TRBV6-5 combines with J gene TRBJ2-1; D is unresolved. The CDR3 has 15 amino acids. Per the germline V gene, CDR1 is MNHEY and CDR2 is SVGAGI. V was shortened by 2 bases and J by 3 bases, with 11 bases between the two germline ends. CDR3 sequence (DNA): TGTGCCAGCAGTTACAAGAATTTGTACTACAATGAGCAGTTCTTC. It encodes CASSYKNLYYNEQFF.

This clonotype was observed many times. This rearrangement joins TRBV6-1 to TRBJ2-1; D is possibly TRBD1 or TRBD2 (7 bases each). V was shortened by 6 bases and J by 12 bases, with 15 bases between the two germline ends. This CDR3 region has 12 residues. The germline gives CDR1 MNHNS, CDR2 SASEGT. CDR3 sequence (DNA): TGTGCCAGCAGCTCGGGGGGACAGTTGCAGTTCTTC. This codes for CASSSGGQLQFF.

This clonotype was detected ten times or more. The chain combines TRBV7-9 with TRBJ2-5; maybe TRBD1 (6 bases). V was cut by 5 bases and J by 5 bases, with 15 bases left in between. The CDR3 is 14 amino acids. The V gene's germline CDR1 is SEHNR and CDR2 FQNEAQ (reference sequence). The CDR3 here is CASSPQTGRETQYF. For the CDR3, the DNA is TGTGCCAGCAGCCCTCAAACAGGGCGGGAGACCCAGTACTTC.

Many counts were recorded for this clonotype. This chain links TRBV5-1 with TRBJ2-5; D is uncertain. V was trimmed by 1 base and J by 1 base, leaving 5 bases between them. The CDR3 is 13 amino acids. Per germline, CDR1 SGHRS and CDR2 YFSETQ. CDR3 DNA sequence: TGCGCCAGCAGCTTGCCCCCCCAAGAGACCCAGTACTTC. It is translated as CASSLPPQETQYF.

This clonotype was counted only a few times. This chain connects TRBV27 to TRBJ2-5; 14 positions match TRBD2. The germline V gene has CDR1 MNHEY and CDR2 SMNVEV (reference sequence). J was trimmed by 4 bases and V by 8 bases; bases with no gene match: 18. The CDR3 extends over 19 amino acids. The CDR3 loop is CASGGGTGTSGSGIETQYF. DNA for the CDR3: TGTGCCAGCGGGGGGGGCACCGGGACTAGCGGGAGTGGGATAGAGACCCAGTACTTC.

This clonotype occurred many times. V and J are TRBV4-3 and TRBJ2-4; D gene uncertain. In germline, CDR1 is LGHNA, CDR2 YSLEER. This CDR3 is built from 14 residues. Trimming removed 1 base at V and 7 bases at J, with 11 bases between. The CDR3 spells CASSQGSSKNIQYF. The CDR3 bases are TGCGCCAGCAGCCAAGGATCCAGTAAGAACATTCAGTACTTC.

This clonotype was picked up many times. The genes are TRBV6-1 and TRBJ2-2; the match to TRBD2 covers 7 bases. V was clipped by 7 bases and J by 5 bases; unmatched bases: 7. CDR3 length: 14 residues. Germline V gene lookup returns CDR1 MNHNS and CDR2 SASEGT. Written as DNA, the CDR3 is TGTGCCAGCAAATACGGGAGGTTAACCGGGGAGCTGTTTTTT. As protein: CASKYGRLTGELFF.

This clonotype was counted many times. This rearrangement joins TRBV20-1 to TRBJ2-1; possibly TRBD2 for D (7 bases). Trimming cost V 4 bases and J 6 bases, with 25 bases left between them. The CDR3 loop spans 17 amino acids. Germline V CDR1 and CDR2: DFQATT, SNEGSKA (reference sequence). The CDR3 protein is CSATRGLAGDLPNEQFF. The DNA for the CDR3 is TGCAGTGCTACCAGGGGTTTGGCGGGAGACCTACCCAATGAGCAGTTCTTC.

This clonotype showed up just a few times. This sequence joins TRBV5-1 and TRBJ2-1, with 13 bases matching TRBD2. Germline-derived CDR1 and CDR2 are SGHRS and YFSETQ. Trimming removed 4 bases from V and 6 bases from J; junction bases left unmatched: 7. CDR3 length: 16 amino acids. The CDR3 bases are TGCGCCAGCAGCCCAACGGGACTAGCGGGAACCAATGAGCAGTTCTTC. Residues: CASSPTGLAGTNEQFF. Looking up the rest from reference TRBV5-1 and TRBJ2-1 gives the full variable domain: KAGVTQTPRYLIKTRGQQVTLSCSPISGHRSVSWYQQTPGQGLQFLFEYFSETQRNKGNFPGRFSGRQFSNSRSEMNVSTLELGDSALYLCASSPTGLAGTNEQFFGPGTRLTVL.

This clonotype came up once. V usage is TRBV3-1 and J usage is TRBJ1-6; D unresolved. CDR1 and CDR2 (germline): LGHDT, YNNKEL (reference sequence). With 0 bases removed from V and 1 base from J, the gap between germline ends came to 7 bases. The CDR3 contains 16 residues. CDR3: CASSQEIGSYNSPLHF. Written as DNA, the CDR3 is TGTGCCAGCAGCCAAGAAATAGGGTCCTATAATTCACCCCTCCACTTT.

In its sample, this clonotype was seen many times. This CDR3 reads CASRGRTRVNEQFF. The CDR3 bases are TGTGCCAGCAGAGGTAGGACTAGAGTTAATGAGCAGTTCTTC. V and J are TRBV6-2 or TRBV6-3 and TRBJ2-1; 7 positions match TRBD2. The J segment lost 7 bases and the V segment lost 6 bases, leaving 9 bases of the junction unmatched. Germline V gives CDR1 MNHEY, CDR2 SVGEGT. CDR3 length: 14 residues.

This clonotype has ten or more counts. The rearrangement uses TRBV4-1 and TRBJ2-2; perhaps TRBD2 as D (7 bases). The CDR3 runs to 15 residues. V was pared by 1 base and J by 9 bases, with 15 bases between. Germline V gene data show CDR1 as MGHRA and CDR2 as YSYEKL. CDR3 sequence: CASSQVGGRHRELFF. The DNA for the CDR3 is TGCGCCAGCAGCCAAGTGGGGGGGCGGCACCGGGAGCTGTTTTTT.

This clonotype appeared many times. This chain uses TRBV15 with TRBJ1-5; D call uncertain. Germline V gene lookup returns CDR1 LNHNV and CDR2 YYDKDF (reference sequence). The CDR3 is 17 amino acids. The V end lost 5 bases, the J end lost 0 bases, and 17 bases lay between the germline ends. CDR3 bases: TGTGCCACCAGCTTCGAAGTAGGGTTTTATAGCAATCAGCCCCAGCATTTT. Protein product: CATSFEVGFYSNQPQHF.

This clonotype was recorded at least ten times. This rearrangement joins TRBV15 to TRBJ2-5; a weak D match, TRBD2 (6 bases). Germline V gives CDR1 LNHNV, CDR2 YYDKDF (reference sequence). This CDR3 is built from 16 residues. The V and J ends lost 5 bases and 3 bases respectively, with 19 bases between them. CDR3 in amino acids: CATSFRDSLGKETQYF. The CDR3 DNA reads TGTGCCACCAGCTTCCGGGACTCCCTGGGAAAAGAGACCCAGTACTTC.

This clonotype appeared many times. This chain connects TRBV5-1 to TRBJ1-1; D gene unclear. Germline V lookup: CDR1 SGHRS, CDR2 YFSETQ. The CDR3 covers 16 residues. Trimming left V 0 bases short and J 5 bases short, with 17 bases between. The CDR3 nucleotides are TGCGCCAGCAGCTTGGGGCCACAAGGTCATGGGACTGAAGCTTTCTTT. Protein product: CASSLGPQGHGTEAFF. The full variable domain, rest sourced from reference TRBV5-1 and TRBJ1-1, is KAGVTQTPRYLIKTRGQQVTLSCSPISGHRSVSWYQQTPGQGLQFLFEYFSETQRNKGNFPGRFSGRQFSNSRSEMNVSTLELGDSALYLCASSLGPQGHGTEAFFGQGTRLTVV.

At least ten counts were recorded for this clonotype. The V call is TRBV7-2, the J call TRBJ1-5; 7 bases match TRBD1. This CDR3 has 15 amino acids. Germline loops: CDR1 SGHTA, CDR2 FQGNSA. V dropped 5 bases and J dropped 2; count of bases not matched to a gene: 6. The CDR3 coding sequence is TGTGCCAGCAGCCAGACAGGGTTTGGCAATCAGCCCCAGCATTTT. This gives the protein CASSQTGFGNQPQHF.

This clonotype has ten or more counts. This chain joins TRBV24-1 and TRBJ2-1, with a weak D call TRBD2 (6 bases). Trimming left V 8 bases short and J 0 bases short, with 7 bases between. The length of the CDR3 is 13 residues. Germline V gene sequence: CDR1 KGHDR, CDR2 SFDVKD. The CDR3 DNA reads TGTGCCACCATGGGGGGCTCCTACAATGAGCAGTTCTTC. This translates into CATMGGSYNEQFF.

This clonotype was seen at least ten times. The rearrangement joins TRBV29-1 to TRBJ2-4; TRBD1 agrees at 7 bases. Germline assignment: CDR1 SQVTM and CDR2 ANQGSEA. The CDR3 extends over 15 amino acids. Trimming took 6 bases from V and 1 from J; bases not matched to a gene: 9. The CDR3 DNA sequence: TGCAGCGTCGTCACAGGGGATGATGCCAAAAACATTCAGTACTTC. Encoded protein: CSVVTGDDAKNIQYF.

This clonotype was observed many times. This chain uses TRBV29-1 with TRBJ1-2; no clear D gene. The V end was cut by 3 bases, the J end by 3 bases, with 5 bases between. Germline V CDR1 and CDR2: SQVTM, ANQGSEA. The CDR3 spans 11 residues. The CDR3 DNA reads TGCAGCGTTGAGGCAGACTATGGCTACACCTTC. Amino acid sequence: CSVEADYGYTF.

In regard to this clonotype: The junction differs from germline at one of its ends, possibly a read error. The CDR3, as DNA: TGTGCCAGCAGTGATTTTGCAGGACACGACTTGGGCTTGGAGACCGAGTACTTC. Protein product: CASSDFAGHDLGLETEYF. The rearrangement links TRBV25-1 to TRBJ2-5, with D maybe TRBD1 (5 bases). Germline CDR1 reads MGHDK; CDR2 reads SYGVNS. The CDR3 consists of 18 residues.

This clonotype was seen ten or more times. V gene TRBV6-2 or TRBV6-3 combines with J gene TRBJ2-7; weak D call: TRBD2 (6 bases). V was cut by 8 bases and J by 3 bases, with 11 bases left in between. The CDR3 consists of 12 residues. In germline, CDR1 is MNHEY, CDR2 SVGEGT. In DNA, the CDR3 is TGTGCCAGCTACGGGAGTAGCTACGAGCAGTACTTC. Translated, it gives CASYGSSYEQYF.

This clonotype was seen ten or more times. The chain combines TRBV12-3 or TRBV12-4 with TRBJ1-1; D remains ambiguous. The CDR3 consists of 14 residues. The germline V and J ends were trimmed by 3 bases and 4 bases, with 12 bases remaining between them. This CDR3 reads CASSFALRSTEAFF. The CDR3 coding sequence is TGTGCCAGCAGTTTCGCGCTTAGGAGCACTGAAGCTTTCTTT.

This clonotype was recorded at least ten times. V and J are TRBV29-1 and TRBJ2-7; 7 positions agree with TRBD2. CDR3 length: 15 amino acids. V dropped 0 bases and J dropped 1; count of bases not matched to a gene: 6. CDR1 and CDR2 from the germline V gene are SQVTM and ANQGSEA. This CDR3 reads CSVEEGTTSSYEQYF. The CDR3, as DNA: TGCAGCGTTGAAGAGGGGACTACTTCTTCCTACGAGCAGTACTTC.

This clonotype was counted ten times or more. V is TRBV21-1 and J is TRBJ2-7; the DNA was not used to check the table's D call, TRBD1. TRBV21-1 constitutes a pseudogene. The CDR3 runs 14 residues. CDR3 residues: CASSAPGQGYEQYF. In DNA form, the CDR3 reads TGTGCCAGCAGCGCTCCGGGACAGGGCTACGAGCAGTACTTC.

This clonotype showed up many times. V usage is TRBV19 and J usage is TRBJ2-2, with a weak D call TRBD2 (5 bases). This CDR3 spans 18 amino acids. The germline gives CDR1 LNHDA, CDR2 SQIVND (reference sequence). V lost 0 bases and J lost 0, with 14 bases in between. Here the CDR3 reads CASSIDRGWYANTGELFF. CDR3 coding DNA: TGTGCCAGTAGTATAGATCGGGGTTGGTACGCGAACACCGGGGAGCTGTTTTTT.

This clonotype came up many times. The V and J genes are TRBV4-1 and TRBJ1-6, with D unresolved. Deletions cut 1 base from V and 11 bases from J, with 12 bases between. Germline lookup yields CDR1 MGHRA and CDR2 YSYEKL. This CDR3 spans 14 amino acids. The CDR3 here is CASSQVQVSAPLHF. The CDR3 bases are TGCGCCAGCAGCCAAGTTCAGGTATCTGCACCCCTCCACTTT.

This clonotype was recorded many times. This rearrangement joins TRBV29-1 to TRBJ2-1; maybe TRBD1 (5 bases). Trimming pared 2 bases from V and 3 bases from J, leaving 8 bases between. CDR3 length: 13 amino acids. The V gene's germline CDR1 is SQVTM and CDR2 ANQGSEA. The CDR3, as DNA: TGCAGCGTTGAAACAGGTAGCTACAATGAGCAGTTCTTC. Translation gives CSVETGSYNEQFF.

V is TRBV29-1 and J is TRBJ2-7; 9 nucleotides match TRBD1. Looked up from germline, CDR1 is SQVTM and CDR2 is ANQGSEA. The CDR3 spans 13 residues. V lost 6 bases to trimming and J lost 2 bases; unmatched junction nucleotides: 5. CDR3 sequence: CSVRTGAAYEQYF. The CDR3 bases are TGCAGCGTACGGACAGGGGCGGCCTACGAGCAGTACTTC.

CDR3 amino acids: CASSLGRGGRSEQYF. The CDR3 DNA reads as TGTGCCAGCAGCTTGGGACGGGGGGGGCGGAGCGAGCAGTACTTC. The V gene is TRBV13, the J gene TRBJ2-7; 8 nucleotides align to TRBD2. The CDR3 is made up of 15 amino acids. Unmatched junction bases numbered 10, after V lost 3 bases and J lost 6 bases. CDR1 is PRHDT and CDR2 is FYEKMQ in the germline V gene (reference sequence).